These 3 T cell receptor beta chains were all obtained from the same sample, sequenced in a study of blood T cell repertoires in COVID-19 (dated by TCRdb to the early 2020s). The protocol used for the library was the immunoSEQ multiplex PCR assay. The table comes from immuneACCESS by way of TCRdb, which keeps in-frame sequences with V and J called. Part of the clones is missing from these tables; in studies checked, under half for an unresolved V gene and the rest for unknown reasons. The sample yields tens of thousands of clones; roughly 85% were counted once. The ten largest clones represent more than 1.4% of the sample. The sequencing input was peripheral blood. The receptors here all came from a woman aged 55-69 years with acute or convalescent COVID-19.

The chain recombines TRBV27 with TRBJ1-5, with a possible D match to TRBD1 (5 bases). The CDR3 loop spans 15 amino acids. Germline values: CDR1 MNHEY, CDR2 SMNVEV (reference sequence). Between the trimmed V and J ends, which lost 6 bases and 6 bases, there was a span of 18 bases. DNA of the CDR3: TGTGCCAGCAGACGGGACTCCGTAGTCGGTCAGCCCCAGCATTTT. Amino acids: CASRRDSVVGQPQHF.

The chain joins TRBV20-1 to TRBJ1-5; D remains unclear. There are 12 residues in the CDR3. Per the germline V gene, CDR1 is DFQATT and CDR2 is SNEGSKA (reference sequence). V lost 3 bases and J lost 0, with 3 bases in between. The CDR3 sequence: CSASHSNQPQHF. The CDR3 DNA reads TGCAGTGCTAGTCATAGCAATCAGCCCCAGCATTTT.

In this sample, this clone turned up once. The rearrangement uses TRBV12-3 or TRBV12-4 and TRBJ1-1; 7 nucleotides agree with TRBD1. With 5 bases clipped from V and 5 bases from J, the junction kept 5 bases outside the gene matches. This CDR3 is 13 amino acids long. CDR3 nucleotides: TGTGCCAGCAGTCGCCGGGACAGTACTGAAGCTTTCTTT. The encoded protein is CASSRRDSTEAFF.